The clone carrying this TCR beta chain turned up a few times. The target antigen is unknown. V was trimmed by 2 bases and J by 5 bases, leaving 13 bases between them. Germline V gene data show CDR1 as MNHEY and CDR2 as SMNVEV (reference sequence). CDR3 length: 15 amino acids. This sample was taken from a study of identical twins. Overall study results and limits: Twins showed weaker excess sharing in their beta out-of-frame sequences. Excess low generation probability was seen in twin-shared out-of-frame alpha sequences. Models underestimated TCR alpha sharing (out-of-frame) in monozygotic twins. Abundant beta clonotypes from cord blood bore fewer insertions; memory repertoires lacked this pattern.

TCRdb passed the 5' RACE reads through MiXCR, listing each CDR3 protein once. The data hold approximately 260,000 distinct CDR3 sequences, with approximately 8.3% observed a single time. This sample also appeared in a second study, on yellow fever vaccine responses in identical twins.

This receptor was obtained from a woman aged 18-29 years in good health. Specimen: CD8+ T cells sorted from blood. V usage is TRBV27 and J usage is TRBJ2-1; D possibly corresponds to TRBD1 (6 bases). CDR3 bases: TGTGCCAGCAGTTTAACCAGGGGCGGACACAATGAGCAGTTCTTC. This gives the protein CASSLTRGGHNEQFF.